This paragraph reports one T cell receptor beta chain. The table lists this clone with a few counts. Its antigen specificity is not known. One base away there is no much larger clone; base qualities are not given. This specimen belongs to a study of shared clonotypes between healthy human individuals (dated by TCRdb to 2020 to 2021). For context, the study as a whole: Three men and a couple of women, aged 18 to 49 years, made up the cohort. Per donor, three plates each were used for CD4 naive and CD4 memory, two for CD8 naive, and one for CD8 memory. The study deeply sequenced blood TCR repertoires of 5 or 6 healthy adults to estimate repertoire size and the extent of clonotype sharing between individuals. To increase sequencing depth and limit assay-specific biases, different laboratories used diverse techniques to prepare libraries and sequence TCR repertoires. Leukapheresis yielded between about 0.94 and 8.9 billion PBMCs per donor.

Clipping removes 4 bases from V and 7 bases from J, with 6 as the unmatched junction base count. Inclusive of the bounding cysteine and phenylalanine, the CDR3 is 14 residues long. The sequence is cut down to CDR3 DNA, 42 bases in frame from base 1. The germline V gene provides CDR1 MNHEY and CDR2 SVGAGI. The investigation overall reported the following: Naive subsets generally had larger estimated clonotype richness than memory subsets. The small number of donors limited the genetic and exposure-history diversity represented. Pairwise subsampling indicated that sequencing depth was expected to affect the degree of clonotype sharing among donors. Compared with non-shared clonotypes, the clonotypes found in all four sorted-subset donors had higher generation probabilities. Incomplete sequencing was indicated by rarefaction of sorted-subset datasets, despite the large sequencing depth. Sampling was restricted to blood, and TCR repertoires in tissue are likely to differ from TCR repertoires in blood. Sharing across several donors was observed for approximately 5% of naive CD4, less than 4% of naive CD8, about 2.3% of memory CD4, and roughly 0.4% of memory CD8 clonotypes.

The donors were healthy, HIV-negative adults who had no recently reported acute infections or vaccinations. All donors were Caucasian adults living in Nashville, Tennessee, USA. Magnetic negative selection was used to enrich CD4+ T cells, after which naive cells were positively selected on CD45RA and the negative fraction became the memory subset. Blood was obtained by leukapheresis, after which PBMCs were separated by Ficoll-Histopaque density gradient centrifugation and cryopreserved in liquid nitrogen vapor phase. Analytical flow cytometry was used to check the purity and quantity of each magnetically sorted T cell population. Genomic DNA was isolated from every sorted fraction and measured by UV absorbance on a Nanodrop 2000c. TCR CDR3 regions were amplified from genomic DNA by multiplex PCR using the deep immunoSEQ assay. Extracted genomic DNA from each cell subset was spread evenly across all wells of several immunoSEQ 96-well plates, with each plate serving as a replicate. For sorted subsets, approximately 200 ng of genomic DNA, equivalent to 25,000 to 35,000 T cell genomes, went into each replicate PCR. The purified libraries were quantified using a Qubit 3.0 fluorometer, sized with a Bioanalyzer 2100, and then quantified again using the KAPA Library Quantification kit. A separate single-read 150-cycle Illumina NextSeq 550 flow cell was used to sequence each immunoSEQ 96-well plate. In the paper's pipeline: Because only junctional sequences without quality scores were contained in the immunoSEQ output, filtering matching that applied to full-length reads could not be performed. Sequences were annotated with PyIR, a Python wrapper for IgBLAST v1.9, and V/J genes and CDR3 were assigned using IMGT germline references. Reads were filtered out if the reads had weak V/J assignments (E-value above 1e-6), no CDR3, stop codons, out-of-frame junctions, or ambiguous translated residues. V3J clonotypes were defined by identical inferred V gene, J gene, and CDR3 amino acid sequence. The percentage overlap between two repertoires was calculated by dividing the number of shared unique clonotypes by the size of the smaller repertoire. Three approaches were used to assess repertoire richness: RTK rarefaction, the Chao1 estimator, and Recon v2.1 estimates of unobserved clonotypes. Generation probabilities were computed with OLGA for all TCRbeta clonotypes obtained by the gDNA method from a few donors. TCRdb mirrors the immuneACCESS table, restricted to in-frame sequences. Some clones are absent from its copies; in checked studies, under half trace to an unresolved V gene, and the reason for the others is unknown. The V and J calls and the clone size are those of that table, but D and trimming were determined from the DNA. The sample profile shows 640,000 or so clones; 72% of them were found once. The top ten constitute about 2% of the sample.

Material for sequencing was memory CD4+ T cells sorted from blood. Read against the paper, the sample's cell subset or site label means: CD45RA-negative fraction. The V and J segments used are TRBV6-5 and TRBJ2-3, with 9 bases aligning to TRBD2. This TCR came from a woman in her twenties or thirties in good health. The CDR3: CASSLSGRTNTQYF. The bases are TGTGCCAGCAGTTTAAGCGGGAGGACGAATACGCAGTATTTT.